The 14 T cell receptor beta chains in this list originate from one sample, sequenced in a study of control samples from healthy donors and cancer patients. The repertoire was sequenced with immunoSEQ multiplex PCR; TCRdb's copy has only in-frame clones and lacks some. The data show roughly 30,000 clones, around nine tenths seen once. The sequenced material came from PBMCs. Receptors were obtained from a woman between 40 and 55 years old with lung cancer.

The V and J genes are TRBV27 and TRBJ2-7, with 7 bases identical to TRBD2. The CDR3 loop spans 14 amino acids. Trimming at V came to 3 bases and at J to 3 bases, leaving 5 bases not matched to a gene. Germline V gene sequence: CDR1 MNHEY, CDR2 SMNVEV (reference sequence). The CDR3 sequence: CASSLGGADYEQYF. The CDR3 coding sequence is TGTGCCAGCAGTTTGGGAGGGGCGGACTACGAGCAGTACTTC.

This CDR3 is CASSVGGSGGPREQFF. In nucleotides, the CDR3 is TGTGCCAGCAGCGTAGGGGGTAGCGGGGGTCCACGTGAGCAGTTCTTC. The chain is built from TRBV9 and TRBJ2-1, with 9 bases aligning to TRBD2. The CDR3 is 16 residues long. The V and J ends lost 0 bases and 9 bases, in that order; junction bases with no gene match: 10. The V gene's germline CDR1 is SGDLS and CDR2 YYNGEE.

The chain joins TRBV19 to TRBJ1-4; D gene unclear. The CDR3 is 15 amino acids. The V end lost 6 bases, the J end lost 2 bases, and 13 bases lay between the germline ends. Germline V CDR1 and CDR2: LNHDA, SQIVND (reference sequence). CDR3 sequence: CASRLTPTTNEKLFF. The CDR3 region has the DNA TGTGCCAGTAGACTAACCCCGACGACTAATGAAAAACTGTTTTTT. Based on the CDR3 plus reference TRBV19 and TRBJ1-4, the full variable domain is DGGITQSPKYLFRKEGQNVTLSCEQNLNHDAMYWYRQDPGQGLRLIYYSQIVNDFQKGDIAEGYSVSREKKESFPLTVTSAQKNPTAFYLCASRLTPTTNEKLFFGSGTQLSVL.

The CDR3 sequence: CASSPQGGASSYEQYF. CDR3 bases: TGCGCCAGCAGCCCACAAGGGGGGGCAAGCTCCTACGAGCAGTACTTC. The V gene is TRBV5-1, the J gene TRBJ2-7; maybe TRBD2 (7 bases). V lost 4 bases and J 0 bases, leaving 17 bases between the germline ends. The germline V gene has CDR1 SGHRS and CDR2 YFSETQ. This CDR3 is built from 16 residues.

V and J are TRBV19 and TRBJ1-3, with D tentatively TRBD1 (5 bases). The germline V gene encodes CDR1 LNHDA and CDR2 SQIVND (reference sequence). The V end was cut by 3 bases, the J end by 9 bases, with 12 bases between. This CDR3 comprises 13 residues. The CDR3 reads CASSIRTLGTIYF. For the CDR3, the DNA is TGTGCCAGTAGTATCCGGACATTGGGCACCATATATTTT.

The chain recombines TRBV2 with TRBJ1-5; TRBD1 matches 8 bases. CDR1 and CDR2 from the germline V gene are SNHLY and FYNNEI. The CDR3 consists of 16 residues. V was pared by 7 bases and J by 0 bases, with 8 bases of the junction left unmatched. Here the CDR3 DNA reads TGTGCCAGCAACATCAGGGGGCTTTATAGCAATCAGCCCCAGCATTTT. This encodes CASNIRGLYSNQPQHF.

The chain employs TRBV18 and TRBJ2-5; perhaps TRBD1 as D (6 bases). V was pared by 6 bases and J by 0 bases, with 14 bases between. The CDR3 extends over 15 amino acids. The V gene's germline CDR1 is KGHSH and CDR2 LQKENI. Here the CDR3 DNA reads TGTGCCAGCTCTCCCGGGACACTCAACCAAGAGACCCAGTACTTC. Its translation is CASSPGTLNQETQYF.

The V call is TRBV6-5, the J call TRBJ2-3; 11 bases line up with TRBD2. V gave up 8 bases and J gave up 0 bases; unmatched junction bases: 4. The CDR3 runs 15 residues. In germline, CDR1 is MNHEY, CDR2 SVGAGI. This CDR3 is CASVRTSGSTDTQYF. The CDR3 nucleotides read TGTGCCAGCGTTAGGACTAGCGGGAGCACAGATACGCAGTATTTT.

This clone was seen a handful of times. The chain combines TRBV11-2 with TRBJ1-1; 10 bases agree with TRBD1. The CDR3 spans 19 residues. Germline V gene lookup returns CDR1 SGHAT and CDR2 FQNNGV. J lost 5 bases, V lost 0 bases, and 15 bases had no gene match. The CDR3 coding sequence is TGTGCCAGCAGCTTAGATCGTCAAGGGGGGACAGGGGTGTATACTGAAGCTTTCTTT. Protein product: CASSLDRQGGTGVYTEAFF. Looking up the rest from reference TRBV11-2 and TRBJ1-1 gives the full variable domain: EAGVAQSPRYKIIEKRQSVAFWCNPISGHATLYWYQQILGQGPKLLIQFQNNGVVDDSQLPKDRFSAERLKGVDSTLKIQPAKLEDSAVYLCASSLDRQGGTGVYTEAFFGQGTRLTVV.

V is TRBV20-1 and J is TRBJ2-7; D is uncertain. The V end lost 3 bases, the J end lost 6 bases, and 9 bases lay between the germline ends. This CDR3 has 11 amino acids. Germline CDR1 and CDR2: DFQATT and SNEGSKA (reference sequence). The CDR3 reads CSASKNREQYF. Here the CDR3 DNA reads TGCAGTGCTAGTAAGAACCGCGAGCAGTACTTC.

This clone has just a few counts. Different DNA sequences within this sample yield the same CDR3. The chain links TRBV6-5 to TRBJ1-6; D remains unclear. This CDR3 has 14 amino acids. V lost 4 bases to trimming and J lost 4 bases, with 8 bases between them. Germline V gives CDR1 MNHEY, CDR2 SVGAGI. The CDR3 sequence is CASSSGPYNSPLHF. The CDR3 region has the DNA TGTGCCAGCAGTTCCGGGCCATATAATTCACCCCTCCACTTT.

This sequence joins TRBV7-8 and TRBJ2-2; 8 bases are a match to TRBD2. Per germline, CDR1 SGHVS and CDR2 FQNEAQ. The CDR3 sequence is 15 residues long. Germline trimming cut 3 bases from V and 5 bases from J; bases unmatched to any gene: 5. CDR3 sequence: CASSLAAGATGELFF. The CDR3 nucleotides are TGTGCCAGCAGCTTGGCAGCGGGGGCTACCGGGGAGCTGTTTTTT. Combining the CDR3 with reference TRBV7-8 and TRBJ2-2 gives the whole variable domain GAGVSQSPRYKVAKRGQDVALRCDPISGHVSLFWYQQALGQGPEFLTYFQNEAQLDKSGLPSDRFFAERPEGSVSTLKIQRTQQEDSAVYLCASSLAAGATGELFFGEGSRLTVL.

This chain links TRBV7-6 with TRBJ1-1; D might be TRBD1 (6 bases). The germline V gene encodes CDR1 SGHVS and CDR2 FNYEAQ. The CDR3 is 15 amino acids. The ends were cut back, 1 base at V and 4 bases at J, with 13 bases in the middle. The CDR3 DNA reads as TGTGCCAGCAGCTTAGAGGGCAGGGGTGGCACTGAAGCTTTCTTT. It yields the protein CASSLEGRGGTEAFF.

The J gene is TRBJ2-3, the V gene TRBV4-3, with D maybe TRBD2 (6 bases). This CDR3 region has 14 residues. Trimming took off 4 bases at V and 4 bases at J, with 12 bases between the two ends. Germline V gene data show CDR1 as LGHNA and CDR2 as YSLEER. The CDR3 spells CASSLGGVADTQYF. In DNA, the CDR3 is TGCGCCAGCAGCCTGGGCGGGGTGGCAGATACGCAGTATTTT.